The TCR beta chain under discussion was sequenced for a study of molecular identifiers for immune sequencing clone quantification. Trimming cost V 5 bases and J 2 bases; bases outside gene matches: 7. CDR3 length: 15 residues. Germline CDR1 and CDR2: SGHTA and FQGNSA. TCRdb ran MiXCR on the PCR reads and lists one entry per CDR3 protein. Of 79,000 or so distinct CDR3 sequences in the sample, roughly 25% are singletons; the top ten hold approximately 0.8%. This clonotype was sampled from a human donor in good health. Some libraries in this study had Jurkat cell RNA spiked in. The chain employs TRBV7-2 and TRBJ2-7; 9 nucleotides align to TRBD1. Sequencing used naive CD8+ T cells from blood, with Jurkat cell RNA spiked in. This sample's subset: FACS-sorted CD8+CD4-CCR7+CD45RA+ naive T cells. The CDR3 coding sequence is TGTGCCAGCAGCCCCTCCGGGACAGGGACCTACGAGCAGTACTTC. As protein: CASSPSGTGTYEQYF. Variable domain in full (rest from reference TRBV7-2 and TRBJ2-7): GAGVSQSPSNKVTEKGKDVELRCDPISGHTALYWYRQSLGQGLEFLIYFQGNSAPDKSGLPSDRFSAERTGGSVSTLTIQRTQQEDSAVYLCASSPSGTGTYEQYFGPGTRLTVT.